Listed below are T cell receptor beta chains from one sample, sequenced in a study of T cells in Graves' hyperthyroidism and ophthalmopathy. TCRdb reanalysed the multiplex PCR reads using MiXCR and keeps one entry per CDR3 protein. Among 500,000 to 750,000 distinct CDR3 sequences listed, more than 15% were seen once. The sequenced sample consisted of blood. The receptors shown here come from a woman aged 25 to 39 with Graves' hyperthyroidism. The CDR3 runs from the conserved cysteine through the conserved F or W. The D gene is left open where the match is weak. Size tells how often a clone was seen (once, few, many) or the class of an expanded clone, and some rows leave it out.

cdr3_aa cdr3_nt j_call clone_size d_call v_call
CASSSGLAGGPYTQYF TGTGCCAGCAGTTCCGGACTAGCGGGAGGGCCTTATACGCAGTATTTT TRBJ2-3 - TRBD2 TRBV27
CASSVGGSNEQYF TGTGCCAGCTCCGTCGGGGGATCAAACGAGCAGTACTTC TRBJ2-7 many - TRBV18
CAISEEGPSTQYF TGTGCCATCAGTGAGGAGGGGCCAAGTACGCAGTATTTT TRBJ2-3 few - TRBV10-3
CASSYYGRTGEQYF TGTGCCAGCAGTTACTATGGGCGGACAGGCGAGCAGTACTTC TRBJ2-7 many TRBD1 TRBV6-5
CASSVPGQPETQYF TGTGCCAGCAGTGTACCAGGACAGCCGGAGACCCAGTACTTC TRBJ2-5 many - TRBV12-3/TRBV12-4
CASSGAGTGSTDTQYF TGCGCCAGCAGCGGGGCCGGGACAGGGTCGACAGATACGCAGTATTTT TRBJ2-3 many TRBD1 TRBV5-1
CASSPPLPLPSNTEAFF TGTGCCAGCTCACCACCGCTTCCCTTACCCTCGAACACTGAAGCTTTCTTT TRBJ1-1 few - TRBV18
CASRETASTHTQYF TGTGCCAGCAGGGAGACAGCTAGCACCCATACGCAGTATTTT TRBJ2-3 - - TRBV6-1
CASSLGVREETQYF TGTGCCAGCAGCTTAGGGGTACGAGAAGAGACCCAGTACTTC TRBJ2-5 many - TRBV11-2
CASKGLAGPSFSTDTQYF TGTGCCAGCAAGGGACTAGCGGGACCCAGTTTTAGCACAGATACGCAGTATTTT TRBJ2-3 many TRBD2 TRBV27
CASSQRAGASTDTQYF TGTGCCAGCAGCCAGAGGGCGGGAGCGTCGACAGATACGCAGTATTTT TRBJ2-3 - TRBD2 TRBV5-6
CSARRGQGIYEQYF TGCAGTGCTAGAAGGGGACAGGGGATCTACGAGCAGTACTTC TRBJ2-7 - TRBD1 TRBV20-1
CASSNPGLGGEQYF TGTGCCAGCAGCAACCCGGGACTAGGGGGCGAGCAGTACTTC TRBJ2-7 many TRBD2 TRBV7-9
CASSGPGLRTEAFF TGTGCCAGCAGCGGACCAGGTTTAAGGACTGAAGCTTTCTTT TRBJ1-1 few - TRBV9
CAWSVRQTNYEQYF TGTGCCTGGAGTGTTCGGCAGACAAACTACGAGCAGTACTTC TRBJ2-7 - - TRBV30